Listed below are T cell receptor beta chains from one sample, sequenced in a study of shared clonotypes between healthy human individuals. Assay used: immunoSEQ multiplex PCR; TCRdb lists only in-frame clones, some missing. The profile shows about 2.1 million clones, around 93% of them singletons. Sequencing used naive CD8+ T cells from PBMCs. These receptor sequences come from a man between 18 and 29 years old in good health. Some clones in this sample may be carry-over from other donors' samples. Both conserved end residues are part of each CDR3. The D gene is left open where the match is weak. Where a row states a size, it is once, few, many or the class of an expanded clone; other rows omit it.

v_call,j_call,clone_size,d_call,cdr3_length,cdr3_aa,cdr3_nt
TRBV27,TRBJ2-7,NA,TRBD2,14,CASSVGTSGDEQYF,TGTGCCAGCAGCGTCGGTACTAGCGGCGACGAGCAGTACTTC
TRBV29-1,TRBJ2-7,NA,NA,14,CSVLLAEGGNEQYF,TGCAGCGTTTTACTAGCAGAAGGGGGTAACGAGCAGTACTTC
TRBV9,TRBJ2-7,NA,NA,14,CASSPGLPPNEQYF,TGTGCCAGCAGCCCGGGACTTCCCCCTAACGAGCAGTACTTC
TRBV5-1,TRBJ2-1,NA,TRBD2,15,CASSLGGDYYNEQFF,TGCGCCAGCAGCTTGGGCGGGGACTACTACAATGAGCAGTTCTTC
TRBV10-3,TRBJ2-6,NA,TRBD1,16,CAVLRTGGIGANVLTF,TGTGCCGTACTAAGGACAGGGGGCATTGGGGCCAACGTCCTGACTTTC
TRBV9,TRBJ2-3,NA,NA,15,CASSQVHVTTDTQYF,TGTGCCAGCAGCCAAGTTCACGTGACGACAGATACGCAGTATTTT
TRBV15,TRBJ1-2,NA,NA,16,CATSRATRGPGDGYTF,TGTGCCACCAGCAGAGCGACCCGGGGCCCAGGGGATGGCTACACCTTC
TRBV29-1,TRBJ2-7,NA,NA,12,CSVFISTYEQYF,TGCAGCGTTTTTATTTCTACCTACGAGCAGTACTTC
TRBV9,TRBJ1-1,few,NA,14,CASSGHRADTEAFF,TGTGCCAGCAGCGGCCACAGGGCGGACACTGAAGCTTTCTTT
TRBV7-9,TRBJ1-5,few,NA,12,CASSLDDRPQHF,TGTGCCAGCAGCTTAGATGACCGGCCCCAGCATTTT
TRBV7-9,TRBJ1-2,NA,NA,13,CASSSSVPHGYTF,TGTGCCAGCAGCTCTTCGGTCCCCCATGGCTACACCTTC